The present entry profiles one T cell receptor beta chain with its context. The antigen is not known. This sample stems from a study of cytomegalovirus exposure and HLA in healthy donors. Study-level results: TCR beta sequences reportedly predicted most subjects' HLA-A and HLA-B alleles accurately. Earlier results showed most TCR beta V segments being productive about 87% or about 30% of the time.

The primer mix had 60 Vbeta and 13 Jbeta primers. Here immunoSEQ multiplex PCR was the method, and the copy in TCRdb shows in-frame clones only, minus some. The sample contains some 97,000 clones, around 80% of which appear only once. The CDR3 covers 15 residues. In germline, CDR1 is SGHDT, CDR2 YYEEEE. Trimming pared 0 bases from V and 3 bases from J, leaving 11 bases between. Sequenced material: PBMCs. The chain is built from TRBV5-6 and TRBJ2-3; tentative D call: TRBD1 (6 bases). This sequence was found in a young woman in good health and CMV-seronegative. The CDR3 DNA follows: TGTGCCAGCAGCTTGGGGTGGGGGCAAACAGATACGCAGTATTTT. Its translation is CASSLGWGQTDTQYF.